This T cell receptor beta chain was documented in a study of vaccination and CD4 T cells after COVID-19. Study summary: Post-COVID samples had a sampling time that fell a median roughly 100 days after diagnosis (range 35 to 161).

The CDR3 covers 11 residues. With 7 bases removed from V and 4 bases from J, the gap between germline ends came to 8 bases. CDR1 and CDR2 from the germline V gene are SGDLS and YYNGEE. Cultured CD4+ T-cell DNA underwent Oncomine TCR Beta short-read sequencing. Genomic DNA was isolated from cultured CD4+ T cells. TCRdb re-derived calls from the PCR reads in MiXCR, one entry per CDR3 protein. The repertoire includes some 3,300 distinct CDR3 sequences, less than 25% of them detected once, and 15% sits in the top ten. As to treatment: roughly 11-day PBMC culture with coronavirus spike peptide pools or control peptides (ViraFEST assay). Investigators obtained the unexposed donor's CD4+ T cells before the COVID-19 pandemic (2011-2018). Both SARS-CoV-2 S/N and four cold-coronavirus spikes were used, cells permitting, to probe CD4+ T cells of unexposed donors. This clonotype was seen only a few times. Its matching antigen is unknown.

The TCR sequence derives from a human donor in good health. Sequenced: CD4+ T cells from blood, cultured in vitro. This chain joins TRBV9 and TRBJ1-2, with a weak D call TRBD1 (6 bases). As DNA, the CDR3 is TGTGCCAGCGGGGGGCCCTATGGCTACACCTTC. It codes for CASGGPYGYTF.